These 10 T cell receptor beta chains were all obtained from the same sample, sequenced in a study of T cells in Graves' hyperthyroidism and ophthalmopathy. TCR beta CDR3 sequences were amplified from RNA transcripts. The TCR CDR3 was amplified in a first-round RT-PCR using the HTBI primer set. TCRdb fed the multiplex PCR reads into MiXCR, producing one record per CDR3 protein. Among 300,000 to 450,000 distinct CDR3 sequences listed, about 15% were seen once. Material: blood. The receptor source for this set is a woman aged 55-70 years with Graves' hyperthyroidism.

This clonotype was seen only a few times. The CDR3 here is CATSDFRGTGVEAQYF. The CDR3 DNA sequence: TGTGCCACCAGTGATTTCAGAGGGACAGGGGTGGAGGCCCAGTACTTC. V and J are TRBV24-1 and TRBJ2-5, with 10 bases lining up with TRBD1. Germline values: CDR1 KGHDR, CDR2 SFDVKD. Losses at the gene ends were 1 base for V and 9 bases for J; bases not matched to a gene: 10. This CDR3 contains 16 residues.

The CDR3 nucleotides read TGCAGTGCTAGAGGGGGTAGCGGGAGCTCCTACGAGCAGTACTTC. It codes for CSARGGSGSSYEQYF. The V gene is TRBV20-1, the J gene TRBJ2-7, with 9 bases that match TRBD2. This CDR3 is 15 amino acids long. J was trimmed by 0 bases and V by 1 base; bases with no gene match: 4. Germline CDR1 DFQATT, CDR2 SNEGSKA (reference sequence).

At least ten counts were recorded for this clonotype. This chain connects TRBV28 to TRBJ2-1; no definite D call. CDR1 is MDHEN, CDR2 SYDVKM, per germline. The CDR3 loop spans 17 amino acids. Trimming took off 2 bases at V and 5 bases at J, with 19 bases between the two ends. DNA for the CDR3: TGTGCCAGCAGTTTACCACGGGTTTCCTCGGCCAACAATGAGCAGTTCTTC. Amino acids: CASSLPRVSSANNEQFF.

Remarks on this clonotype: The CDR3 does not end in the conserved phenylalanine or tryptophan, so this is likely a read error. This chain links TRBV19 with TRBJ2-7, with TRBD2 matching over 12 bases. V lost 5 bases and J lost 2; bases outside the gene matches: 4. The CDR3 extends over 15 amino acids. Germline V gene sequence: CDR1 LNHDA, CDR2 SQIVND (reference sequence). The CDR3 DNA reads TGTGCCAGTAGTCGTCGGACTAGCGGGGCCTACGAGCAGTACCTC. It codes for CASSRRTSGAYEQYL.

In this sample, this clonotype turned up many times. V gene TRBV3-1 combines with J gene TRBJ2-3; D tentatively fits TRBD1 or TRBD2 (6 bases each). From germline, CDR1 is LGHDT and CDR2 YNNKEL (reference sequence). CDR3 length: 15 amino acids. The V end was cut by 1 base, the J end by 8 bases, with 16 bases between. CDR3 nucleotides: TGTGCCAGCAGCCAAGGAGGAGGGGGAGGTGTTACGCAGTATTTT. Its protein product is CASSQGGGGGVTQYF.

A few counts support this clonotype. This could be a read error, since a much larger clone is one nucleotide away. V gene TRBV6-1 combines with J gene TRBJ2-7; D gene unclear. The CDR3 extends over 14 amino acids. Trimming removed 6 bases from V and 5 bases from J, with 17 bases in between. Germline V gene lookup returns CDR1 MNHNS and CDR2 SASEGT. The chain's CDR3 is CASSPESGVHEQYF. The CDR3 DNA follows: TGTGCCAGCAGCCCCGAGTCCGGAGTCCACGAGCAGTACTTC.

This clonotype was seen just once. The genes are TRBV19 and TRBJ1-6; D unresolved. Germline V gene data show CDR1 as LNHDA and CDR2 as SQIVND (reference sequence). Trimming removed 4 bases at V and 7 bases at J, with 8 bases between. This CDR3 spans 13 amino acids. The CDR3 nucleotides are TGTGCCAGTAGTAGACTGAGAAATTCACCCCTCCACTTT. This sequence encodes CASSRLRNSPLHF.

V usage is TRBV10-3 and J usage is TRBJ1-2; 10 nucleotides line up with TRBD1. Germline-derived CDR1 and CDR2 are ENHRY and SYGVKD. This CDR3 spans 13 amino acids. With 6 bases clipped from V and 5 bases from J, the junction kept 3 bases outside the gene matches. The CDR3 DNA reads as TGTGCCATCAGGGAGGACAGGGGGTATGGCTACACCTTC. Protein: CAIREDRGYGYTF.

The genes are TRBV7-9 and TRBJ2-1; 9 nucleotides align to TRBD2. After removal of 1 base from V and 5 bases from J, the junction contained 15 bases not matched to a gene. Germline values: CDR1 SEHNR, CDR2 FQNEAQ (reference sequence). CDR3 length: 19 residues. The CDR3 loop is CASSLGGSVAGVRDNEQFF. CDR3 in DNA: TGTGCCAGCAGCTTAGGGGGTTCGGTAGCGGGAGTTCGAGACAATGAGCAGTTCTTC. Full variable domain (outside the CDR3, taken from reference TRBV7-9 and TRBJ2-1): DTGVSQNPRHKITKRGQNVTFRCDPISEHNRLYWYRQTLGQGPEFLTYFQNEAQLEKSRLLSDRFSAERPKGSFSTLEIQRTEQGDSAMYLCASSLGGSVAGVRDNEQFFGPGTRLTVL.

This clonotype has ten or more counts. The rearrangement uses TRBV30 and TRBJ2-1; possible D gene TRBD2, 5 bases. Per the germline V gene, CDR1 is GTSNPN and CDR2 is SVGIG (reference sequence). Trimming left V 1 base short and J 3 bases short, with 7 bases between. The CDR3 is 13 residues long. CDR3 sequence reads: CAWSAGLYNEQFF. For the CDR3, the DNA is TGTGCCTGGAGTGCCGGACTCTACAATGAGCAGTTCTTC.